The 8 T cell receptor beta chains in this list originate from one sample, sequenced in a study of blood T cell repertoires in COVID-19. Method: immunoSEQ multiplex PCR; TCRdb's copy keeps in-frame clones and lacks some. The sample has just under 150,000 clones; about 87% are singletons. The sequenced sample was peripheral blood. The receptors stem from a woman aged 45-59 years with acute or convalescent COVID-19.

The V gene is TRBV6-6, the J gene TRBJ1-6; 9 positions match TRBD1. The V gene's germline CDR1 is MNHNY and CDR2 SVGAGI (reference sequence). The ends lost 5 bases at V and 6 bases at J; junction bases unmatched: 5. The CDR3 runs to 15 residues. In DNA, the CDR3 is TGTGCCAGCAGTGCGGTGACAGGGGGTAATTCACCCCTCCACTTT. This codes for CASSAVTGGNSPLHF.

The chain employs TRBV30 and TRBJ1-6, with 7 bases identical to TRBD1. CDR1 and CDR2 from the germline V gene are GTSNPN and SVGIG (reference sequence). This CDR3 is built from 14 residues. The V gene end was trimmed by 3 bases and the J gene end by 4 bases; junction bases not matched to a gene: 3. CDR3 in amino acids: CAWSTGDYNSPLHF. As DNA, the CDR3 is TGTGCCTGGAGCACAGGGGATTATAATTCACCCCTCCACTTT.

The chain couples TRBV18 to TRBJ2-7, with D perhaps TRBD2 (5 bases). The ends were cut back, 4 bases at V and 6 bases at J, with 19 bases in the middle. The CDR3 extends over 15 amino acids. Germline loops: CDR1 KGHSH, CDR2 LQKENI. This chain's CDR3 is CASSLPPGSTLEQYF. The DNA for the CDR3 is TGTGCCAGCTCACTACCTCCGGGGAGTACCCTCGAGCAGTACTTC.

In nucleotides, the CDR3 is TGTGCCAGCAGCGTAGAGACACCTGGAAACACCATATATTTT. Translation: CASSVETPGNTIYF. V is TRBV9 and J is TRBJ1-3; D gene uncertain. The CDR3 consists of 14 residues. V lost 0 bases to trimming and J lost 2 bases, with 6 bases between them. Germline CDR1 reads SGDLS; CDR2 reads YYNGEE.

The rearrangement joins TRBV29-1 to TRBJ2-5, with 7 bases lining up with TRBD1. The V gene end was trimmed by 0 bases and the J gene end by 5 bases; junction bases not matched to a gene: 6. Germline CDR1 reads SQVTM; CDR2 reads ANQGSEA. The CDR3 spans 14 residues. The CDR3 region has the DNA TGCAGCGTTGAAGATGACAGGGTCTGGGAGACCCAGTACTTC. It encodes CSVEDDRVWETQYF.

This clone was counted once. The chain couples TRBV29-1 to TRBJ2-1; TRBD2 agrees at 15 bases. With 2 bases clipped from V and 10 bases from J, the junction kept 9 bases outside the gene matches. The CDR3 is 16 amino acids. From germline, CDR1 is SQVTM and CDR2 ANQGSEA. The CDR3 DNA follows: TGCAGCGTTGAACCTTGGACTAGCGGGGGGGCCGGGGAGCAGTTCTTC. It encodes CSVEPWTSGGAGEQFF.

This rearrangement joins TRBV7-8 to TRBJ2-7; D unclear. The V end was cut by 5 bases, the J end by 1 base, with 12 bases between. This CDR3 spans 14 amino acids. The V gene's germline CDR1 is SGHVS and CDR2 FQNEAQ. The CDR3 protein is CASSPGASSYEQYF. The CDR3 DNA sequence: TGTGCCAGCAGCCCAGGCGCCAGTTCCTACGAGCAGTACTTC.

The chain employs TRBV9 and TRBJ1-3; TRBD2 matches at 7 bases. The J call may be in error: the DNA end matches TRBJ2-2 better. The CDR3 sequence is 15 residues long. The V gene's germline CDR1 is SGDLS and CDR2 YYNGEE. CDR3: CASQRDGSNTGELFF. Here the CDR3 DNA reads TGTGCCAGCCAGCGGGACGGTTCGAACACCGGGGAGCTGTTTTTT.